The 10 T cell receptor beta chains below were found in one sample sequenced in a study of T cell responses to AZD1222 COVID-19 vaccine. The assay was immunoSEQ multiplex PCR, and TCRdb's table has in-frame clones only and misses some. The sample yields about 160,000 clones, about 90% seen once. Sequenced here: peripheral blood, sampled on day 0 of MenACWY control vaccination. The receptors were gathered from an adult in good health.

The rearrangement joins TRBV5-4 to TRBJ2-3; TRBD2 aligns across 13 bases. Germline trimming cut 8 bases from V and 0 bases from J; bases unmatched to any gene: 6. Germline V gene lookup returns CDR1 SGHNT and CDR2 YYREEE (reference sequence). This CDR3 is built from 16 residues. The CDR3 here is CASGLAGVRSTDTQYF. In nucleotides, the CDR3 is TGTGCCAGTGGACTAGCGGGAGTTCGAAGCACAGATACGCAGTATTTT.

The genes are TRBV11-2 and TRBJ2-1, with D perhaps matching TRBD1 or TRBD2 (5 bases each). The CDR3 extends over 15 amino acids. V dropped 1 base and J dropped 8 bases, with 15 bases sitting between them. Looked up from germline, CDR1 is SGHAT and CDR2 is FQNNGV. This CDR3 reads CASSLVGRQRDEQFF. The DNA for the CDR3 is TGTGCCAGCAGCTTAGTGGGGCGGCAGAGGGATGAGCAGTTCTTC.

The CDR3 here is CASSSRDIEFF. The CDR3 DNA follows: TGTGCCAGCAGCTCCCGGGACATTGAGTTCTTC. The chain carries TRBV7-9 and TRBJ2-1; D is perhaps TRBD1 (6 bases). This CDR3 region has 11 residues. CDR1 and CDR2 from the germline V gene are SEHNR and FQNEAQ (reference sequence). The ends were cut back, 4 bases at V and 14 bases at J, with 12 bases in the middle.

This sequence joins TRBV9 and TRBJ2-3; 11 bases agree with TRBD2. V shed 3 bases, J shed 4 bases, and the junction held 4 bases outside the gene matches. CDR3 size: 15 residues. CDR1 and CDR2 from the germline V gene are SGDLS and YYNGEE. The CDR3 nucleotides read TGTGCCAGCAGCGGTAGCGGGAGGGGAGCAGATACGCAGTATTTT. Protein: CASSGSGRGADTQYF. The full variable domain, its missing parts supplied by reference TRBV9 and TRBJ2-3, is DSGVTQTPKHLITATGQRVTLRCSPRSGDLSVYWYQQSLDQGLQFLIQYYNGEERAKGNILERFSAQQFPDLHSELNLSSLELGDSALYFCASSGSGRGADTQYFGPGTRLTVL.

The chain is built from TRBV29-1 and TRBJ2-3; TRBD2 agrees at 12 bases. Germline trimming cut 5 bases from V and 2 bases from J; bases unmatched to any gene: 5. The germline CDR1 and CDR2 sequences are SQVTM and ANQGSEA. CDR3 length: 15 amino acids. The CDR3 loop reads CSVKRTSGTTDTQYF. In DNA, the CDR3 is TGCAGCGTTAAGAGGACTAGCGGGACCACAGATACGCAGTATTTT.

The genes are TRBV9 and TRBJ2-7; no clear D gene. V was shortened by 0 bases and J by 6 bases, with 7 bases between the two germline ends. The CDR3 sequence is 12 residues long. Germline V gene lookup returns CDR1 SGDLS and CDR2 YYNGEE. The CDR3 bases are TGTGCCAGCAGCGTAGCCCCAACCGAGCAGTACTTC. Translation gives CASSVAPTEQYF. Full variable domain (missing parts from reference TRBV9 and TRBJ2-7): DSGVTQTPKHLITATGQRVTLRCSPRSGDLSVYWYQQSLDQGLQFLIQYYNGEERAKGNILERFSAQQFPDLHSELNLSSLELGDSALYFCASSVAPTEQYFGPGTRLTVT.

This rearrangement joins TRBV28 to TRBJ1-5; no clear D. The CDR3 contains 14 residues. Per the germline V gene, CDR1 is MDHEN and CDR2 is SYDVKM. The germline V and J ends were trimmed by 7 bases and 4 bases, with 14 bases remaining between them. The CDR3 DNA reads TGTGCCAGCACCTTACAAACGGGAAATCAGCCCCAGCATTTT. Protein sequence: CASTLQTGNQPQHF.

This clone was counted a single time. The chain combines TRBV19 with TRBJ1-1; D unclear. V lost 5 bases, J lost 0 bases, and 13 bases lay in between. CDR3 length equals 15 residues. Germline V gene sequence: CDR1 LNHDA, CDR2 SQIVND (reference sequence). The CDR3 region has the DNA TGTGCCAGTAGTCCCTGGGCAAGAATGAACACTGAAGCTTTCTTT. It yields the protein CASSPWARMNTEAFF.

The V call is TRBV7-9, the J call TRBJ1-1, with a weak D call TRBD1 (6 bases). This CDR3 region has 13 residues. The germline CDR1 and CDR2 sequences are SEHNR and FQNEAQ (reference sequence). Trimming left V 10 bases short and J 0 bases short, with 12 bases between. The CDR3 DNA sequence: TGTGCCACCGGGGGCAGCATGAACACTGAAGCTTTCTTT. As protein: CATGGSMNTEAFF.

This rearrangement joins TRBV2 to TRBJ2-1, with 10 bases that match TRBD1. After removal of 7 bases from V and 8 bases from J, the junction contained 8 bases not matched to a gene. The germline V gene has CDR1 SNHLY and CDR2 FYNNEI. The CDR3 loop spans 14 amino acids. The CDR3 region is CASTSGTGDHEQFF. CDR3 coding DNA: TGTGCCAGCACCTCCGGGACAGGGGACCATGAGCAGTTCTTC.